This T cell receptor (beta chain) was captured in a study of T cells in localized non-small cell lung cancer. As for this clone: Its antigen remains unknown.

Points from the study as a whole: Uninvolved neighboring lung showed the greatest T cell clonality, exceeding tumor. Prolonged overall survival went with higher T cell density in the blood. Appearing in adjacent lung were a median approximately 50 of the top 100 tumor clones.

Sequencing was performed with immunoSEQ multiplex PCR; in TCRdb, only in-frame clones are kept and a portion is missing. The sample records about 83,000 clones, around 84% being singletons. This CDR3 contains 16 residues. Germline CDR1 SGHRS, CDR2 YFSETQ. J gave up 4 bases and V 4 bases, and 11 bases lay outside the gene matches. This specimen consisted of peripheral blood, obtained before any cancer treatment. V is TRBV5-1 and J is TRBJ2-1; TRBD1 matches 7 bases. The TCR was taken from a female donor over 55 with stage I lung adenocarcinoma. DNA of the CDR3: TGCGCCAGCAGCCTAGACAGGGTGTCAGGGTACAATGAGCAGTTCTTC. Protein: CASSLDRVSGYNEQFF. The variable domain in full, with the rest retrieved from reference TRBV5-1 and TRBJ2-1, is KAGVTQTPRYLIKTRGQQVTLSCSPISGHRSVSWYQQTPGQGLQFLFEYFSETQRNKGNFPGRFSGRQFSNSRSEMNVSTLELGDSALYLCASSLDRVSGYNEQFFGPGTRLTVL.